The T cell receptor (beta chain) described here comes from a study of cytomegalovirus exposure and HLA in healthy donors. PCR employed 60 Vbeta and 13 Jbeta primers. Profiled with immunoSEQ multiplex PCR; TCRdb holds only in-frame clones, not every one. The table lists 100,000 or so clones, 65% to 80% of them singletons. About this clone: Its antigen remains unidentified.

Findings of the study overall: The study assumed roughly uniform donor sequencing depth for presence/absence analyses. In a later analysis, CMV-associated beta chains were mostly HLA-associated, it appeared.

Germline assignment: CDR1 KGHSH and CDR2 LQKENI. The CDR3 sequence is 16 residues long. Unmatched junction bases numbered 5, after V lost 3 bases and J lost 0 bases. The sequence came from a man aged 25 to 40 in good health and CMV-seropositive. The sequenced material came from PBMCs. The rearrangement joins TRBV18 to TRBJ1-2; 9 positions match TRBD1. The CDR3 DNA reads TGTGCCAGCTCACCCGCGACAGGGGGAGCTAACTATGGCTACACCTTC. Amino acids: CASSPATGGANYGYTF.